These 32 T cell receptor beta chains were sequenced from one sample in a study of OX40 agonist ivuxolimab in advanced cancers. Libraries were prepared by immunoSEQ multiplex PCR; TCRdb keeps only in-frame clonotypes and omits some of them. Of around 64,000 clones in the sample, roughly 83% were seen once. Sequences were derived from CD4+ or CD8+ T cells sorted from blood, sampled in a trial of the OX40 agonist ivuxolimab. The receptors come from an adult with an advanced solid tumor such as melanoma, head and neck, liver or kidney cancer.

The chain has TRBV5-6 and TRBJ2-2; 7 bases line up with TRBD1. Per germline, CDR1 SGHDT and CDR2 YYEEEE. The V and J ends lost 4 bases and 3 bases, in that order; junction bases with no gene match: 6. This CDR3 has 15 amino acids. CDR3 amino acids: CASSLIRGYTGELFF. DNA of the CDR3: TGTGCCAGCAGCCTCATCAGGGGGTACACCGGGGAGCTGTTTTTT.

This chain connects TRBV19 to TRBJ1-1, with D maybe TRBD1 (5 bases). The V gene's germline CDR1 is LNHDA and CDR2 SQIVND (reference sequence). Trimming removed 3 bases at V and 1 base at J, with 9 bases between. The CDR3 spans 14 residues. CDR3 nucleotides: TGTGCCAGTAGTATGGGACGGCAGAACACTGAAGCTTTCTTT. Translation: CASSMGRQNTEAFF.

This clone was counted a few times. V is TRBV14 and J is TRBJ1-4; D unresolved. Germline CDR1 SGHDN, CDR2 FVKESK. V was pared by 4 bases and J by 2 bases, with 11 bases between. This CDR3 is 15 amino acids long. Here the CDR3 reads CASSPGWETNEKLFF. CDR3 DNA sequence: TGTGCCAGCAGCCCCGGGTGGGAGACTAATGAAAAACTGTTTTTT.

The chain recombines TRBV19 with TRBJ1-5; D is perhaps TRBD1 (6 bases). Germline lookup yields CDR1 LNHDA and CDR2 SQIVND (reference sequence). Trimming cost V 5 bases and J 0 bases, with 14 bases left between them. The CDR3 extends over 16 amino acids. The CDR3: CASSFPRGYSNQPQHF. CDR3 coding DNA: TGTGCCAGTAGTTTCCCCAGGGGATATAGCAATCAGCCCCAGCATTTT. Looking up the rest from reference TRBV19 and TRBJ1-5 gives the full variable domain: DGGITQSPKYLFRKEGQNVTLSCEQNLNHDAMYWYRQDPGQGLRLIYYSQIVNDFQKGDIAEGYSVSREKKESFPLTVTSAQKNPTAFYLCASSFPRGYSNQPQHFGDGTRLSIL.

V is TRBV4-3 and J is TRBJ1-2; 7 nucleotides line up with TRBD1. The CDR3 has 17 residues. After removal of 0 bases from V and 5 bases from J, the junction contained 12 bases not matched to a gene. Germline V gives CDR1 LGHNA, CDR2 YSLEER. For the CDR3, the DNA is TGCGCCAGCAGCCAAGAATGGGGGACTCAGGGGGTTTATGGCTACACCTTC. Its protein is CASSQEWGTQGVYGYTF.

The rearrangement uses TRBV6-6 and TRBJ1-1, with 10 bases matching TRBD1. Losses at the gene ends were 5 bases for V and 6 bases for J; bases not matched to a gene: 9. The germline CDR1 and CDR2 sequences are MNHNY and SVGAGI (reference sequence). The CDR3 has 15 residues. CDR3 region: CASSPTGQGVPEAFF. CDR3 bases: TGTGCCAGCAGTCCTACAGGACAGGGGGTCCCTGAAGCTTTCTTT.

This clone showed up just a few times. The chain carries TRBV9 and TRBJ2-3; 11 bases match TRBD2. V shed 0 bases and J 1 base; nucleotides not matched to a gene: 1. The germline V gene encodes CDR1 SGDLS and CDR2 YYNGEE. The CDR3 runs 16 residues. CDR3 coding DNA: TGTGCCAGCAGCGTAGTGGGACTAGCGGGCACAGATACGCAGTATTTT. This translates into CASSVVGLAGTDTQYF. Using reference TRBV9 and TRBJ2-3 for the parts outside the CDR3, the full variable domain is DSGVTQTPKHLITATGQRVTLRCSPRSGDLSVYWYQQSLDQGLQFLIQYYNGEERAKGNILERFSAQQFPDLHSELNLSSLELGDSALYFCASSVVGLAGTDTQYFGPGTRLTVL.

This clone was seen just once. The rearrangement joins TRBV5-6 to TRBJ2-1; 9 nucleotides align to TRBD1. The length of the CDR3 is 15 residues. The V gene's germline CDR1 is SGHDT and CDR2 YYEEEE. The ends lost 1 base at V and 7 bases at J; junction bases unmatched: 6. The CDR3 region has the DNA TGTGCCAGCAGCTTGAGAGGGACAGGGACGAATGAGCAGTTCTTC. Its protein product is CASSLRGTGTNEQFF. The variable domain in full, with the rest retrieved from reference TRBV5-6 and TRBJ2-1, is DAGVTQSPTHLIKTRGQQVTLRCSPKSGHDTVSWYQQALGQGPQFIFQYYEEEERQRGNFPDRFSGHQFPNYSSELNVNALLLGDSALYLCASSLRGTGTNEQFFGPGTRLTVL.

The CDR3 sequence: CASSATYRVGGPQFTGELFF. The CDR3 nucleotides read TGCGCCAGCAGCGCCACTTACAGGGTAGGGGGCCCGCAGTTCACCGGGGAGCTGTTTTTT. The genes are TRBV10-2 and TRBJ2-2; TRBD1 matches 7 bases. V dropped 6 bases and J dropped 4; count of bases not matched to a gene: 23. This CDR3 contains 20 residues. Germline V lookup: CDR1 WSHSY, CDR2 SAAADI.

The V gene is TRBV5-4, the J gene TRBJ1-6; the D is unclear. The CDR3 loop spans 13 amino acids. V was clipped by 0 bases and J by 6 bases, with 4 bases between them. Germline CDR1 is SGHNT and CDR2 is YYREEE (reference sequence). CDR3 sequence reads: CASSLDGNSPLHF. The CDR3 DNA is TGTGCCAGCAGCTTGGACGGTAATTCACCCCTCCACTTT.

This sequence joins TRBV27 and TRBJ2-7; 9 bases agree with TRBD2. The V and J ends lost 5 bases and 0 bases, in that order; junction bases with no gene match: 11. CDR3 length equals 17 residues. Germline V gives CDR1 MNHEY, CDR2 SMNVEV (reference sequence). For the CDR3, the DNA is TGTGCCAGCAGTCGATTTCCTAGCGGGGAATACTCCTACGAGCAGTACTTC. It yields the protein CASSRFPSGEYSYEQYF.

The CDR3 DNA follows: TGTGCCAGCAGTGAAACAGGGACTAGTTTTCAGCCCCAGCATTTT. This codes for CASSETGTSFQPQHF. The chain employs TRBV6-1 and TRBJ1-5; D perhaps matches TRBD1 (6 bases). Germline assignment: CDR1 MNHNS and CDR2 SASEGT. V shed 2 bases and J shed 6 bases, with 14 bases lying between them. The CDR3 is made up of 15 amino acids.

CDR3 region: CAGLPGNTIYF. For the CDR3, the DNA is TGTGCCGGCCTACCTGGAAACACCATATATTTT. The chain recombines TRBV19 with TRBJ1-3; D is unclear. Trimming removed 11 bases at V and 2 bases at J, with 7 bases between. CDR1 is LNHDA and CDR2 is SQIVND in the germline V gene (reference sequence). The CDR3 loop spans 11 amino acids.

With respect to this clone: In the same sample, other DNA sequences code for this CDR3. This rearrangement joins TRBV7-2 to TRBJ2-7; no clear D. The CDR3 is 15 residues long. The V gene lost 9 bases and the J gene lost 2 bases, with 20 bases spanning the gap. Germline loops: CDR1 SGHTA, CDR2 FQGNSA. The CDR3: CASSPARASTYEQYF. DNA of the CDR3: TGTGCCAGTAGCCCCGCCCGCGCGTCTACCTACGAGCAGTACTTC.

The CDR3 loop is CASSLVQNYEQYF. CDR3 DNA: TGCGCCAGCAGCTTGGTACAGAACTACGAGCAGTACTTC. This chain links TRBV5-1 with TRBJ2-7; D not resolved. Germline-derived CDR1 and CDR2 are SGHRS and YFSETQ. V gave up 0 bases and J gave up 3 bases, with 7 bases separating them. CDR3 length: 13 residues.

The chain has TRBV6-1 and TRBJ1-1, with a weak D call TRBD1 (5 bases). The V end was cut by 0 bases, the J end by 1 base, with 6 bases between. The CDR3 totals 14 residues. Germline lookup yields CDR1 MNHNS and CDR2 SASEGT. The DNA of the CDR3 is TGTGCCAGCAGTGAAGCAAGGGGGAACACTGAAGCTTTCTTT. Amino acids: CASSEARGNTEAFF.

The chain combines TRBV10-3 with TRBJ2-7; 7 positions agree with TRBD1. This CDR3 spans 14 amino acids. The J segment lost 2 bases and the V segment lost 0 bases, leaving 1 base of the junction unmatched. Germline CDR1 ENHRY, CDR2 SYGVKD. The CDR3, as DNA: TGTGCCATCAGTGAGTCGACAGGGACCTACGAGCAGTACTTC. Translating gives CAISESTGTYEQYF.

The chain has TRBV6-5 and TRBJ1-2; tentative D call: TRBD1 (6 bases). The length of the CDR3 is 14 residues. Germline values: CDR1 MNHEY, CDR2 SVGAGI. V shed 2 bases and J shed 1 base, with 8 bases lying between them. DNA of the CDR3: TGTGCCAGCAGTTACGACAGGAGTAACTATGGCTACACCTTC. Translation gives CASSYDRSNYGYTF.

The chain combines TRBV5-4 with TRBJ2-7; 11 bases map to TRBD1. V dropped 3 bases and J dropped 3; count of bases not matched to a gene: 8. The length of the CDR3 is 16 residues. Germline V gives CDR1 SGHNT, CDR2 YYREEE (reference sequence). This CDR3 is CASSSGQGAADYEQYF. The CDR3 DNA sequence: TGTGCCAGCAGCTCCGGACAGGGGGCCGCGGACTACGAGCAGTACTTC.

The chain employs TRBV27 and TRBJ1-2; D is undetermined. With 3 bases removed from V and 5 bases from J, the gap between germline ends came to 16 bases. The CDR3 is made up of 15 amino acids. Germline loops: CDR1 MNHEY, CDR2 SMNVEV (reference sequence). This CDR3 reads CASSLEAVPMYGYTF. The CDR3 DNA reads TGTGCCAGCAGTTTGGAAGCCGTGCCCATGTATGGCTACACCTTC.

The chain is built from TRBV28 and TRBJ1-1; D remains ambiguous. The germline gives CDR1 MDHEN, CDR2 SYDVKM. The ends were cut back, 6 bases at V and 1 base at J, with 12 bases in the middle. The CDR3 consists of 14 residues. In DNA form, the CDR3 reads TGTGCCAGCAGCCGAAATATTCGGAACACTGAAGCTTTCTTT. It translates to CASSRNIRNTEAFF.

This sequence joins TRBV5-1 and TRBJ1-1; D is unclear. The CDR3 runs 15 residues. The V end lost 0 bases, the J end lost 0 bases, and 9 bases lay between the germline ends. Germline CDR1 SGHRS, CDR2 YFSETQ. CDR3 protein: CASSLDAGMNTEAFF. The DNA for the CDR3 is TGCGCCAGCAGCTTGGATGCAGGAATGAACACTGAAGCTTTCTTT.

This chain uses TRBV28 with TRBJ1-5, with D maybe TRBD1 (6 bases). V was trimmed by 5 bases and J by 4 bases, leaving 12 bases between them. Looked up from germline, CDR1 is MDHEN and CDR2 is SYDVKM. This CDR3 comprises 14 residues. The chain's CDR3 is CASSGDTRNQPQHF. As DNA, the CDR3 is TGTGCCAGCAGTGGGGACACTCGGAATCAGCCCCAGCATTTT.

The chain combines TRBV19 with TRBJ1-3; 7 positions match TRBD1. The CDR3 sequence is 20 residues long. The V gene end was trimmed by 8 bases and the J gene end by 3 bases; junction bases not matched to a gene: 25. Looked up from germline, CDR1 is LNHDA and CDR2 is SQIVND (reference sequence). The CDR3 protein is CASRAPGDSTSRSSGNTIYF. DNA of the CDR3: TGTGCCAGTCGCGCCCCAGGGGACAGTACCTCCAGGAGTAGTGGAAACACCATATATTTT. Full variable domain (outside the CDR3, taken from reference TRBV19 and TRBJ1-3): DGGITQSPKYLFRKEGQNVTLSCEQNLNHDAMYWYRQDPGQGLRLIYYSQIVNDFQKGDIAEGYSVSREKKESFPLTVTSAQKNPTAFYLCASRAPGDSTSRSSGNTIYFGEGSWLTVV.

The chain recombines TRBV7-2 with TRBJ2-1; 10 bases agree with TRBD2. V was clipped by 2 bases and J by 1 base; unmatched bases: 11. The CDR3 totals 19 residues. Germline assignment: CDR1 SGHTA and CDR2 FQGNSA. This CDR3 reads CASSLWGLGAGGSYNEQFF. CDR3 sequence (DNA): TGTGCCAGCAGCTTATGGGGTTTAGGAGCGGGAGGGTCCTACAATGAGCAGTTCTTC.

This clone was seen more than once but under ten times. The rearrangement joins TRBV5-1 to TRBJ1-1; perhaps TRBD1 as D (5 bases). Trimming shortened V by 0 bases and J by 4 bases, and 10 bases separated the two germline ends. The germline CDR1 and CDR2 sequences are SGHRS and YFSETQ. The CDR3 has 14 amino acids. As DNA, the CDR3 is TGCGCCAGCAGCTTGGAAGCTGGGACCACTGAAGCTTTCTTT. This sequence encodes CASSLEAGTTEAFF.

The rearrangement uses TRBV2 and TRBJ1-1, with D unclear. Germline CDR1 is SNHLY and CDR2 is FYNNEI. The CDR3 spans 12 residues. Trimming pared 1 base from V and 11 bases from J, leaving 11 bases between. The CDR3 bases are TGTGCCAGCAGTGAAGAGCGGGGTCCGGCTTTCTTT. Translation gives CASSEERGPAFF. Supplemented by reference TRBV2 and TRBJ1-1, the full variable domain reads EPEVTQTPSHQVTQMGQEVILRCVPISNHLYFYWYRQILGQKVEFLVSFYNNEISEKSEIFDDQFSVERPDGSNFTLKIRSTKLEDSAMYFCASSEERGPAFFGQGTRLTVV.

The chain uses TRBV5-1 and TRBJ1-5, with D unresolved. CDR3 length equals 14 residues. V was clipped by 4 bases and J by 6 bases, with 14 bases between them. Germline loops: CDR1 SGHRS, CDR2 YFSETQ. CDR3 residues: CASSPGWVGQPQHF. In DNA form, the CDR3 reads TGCGCCAGCAGCCCTGGGTGGGTCGGTCAGCCCCAGCATTTT.

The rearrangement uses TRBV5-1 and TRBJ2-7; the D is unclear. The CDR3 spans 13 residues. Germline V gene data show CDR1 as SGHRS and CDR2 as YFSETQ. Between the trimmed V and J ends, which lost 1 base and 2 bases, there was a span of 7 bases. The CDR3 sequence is CASSLQETYEQYF. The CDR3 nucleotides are TGCGCCAGCAGCTTGCAGGAGACCTACGAGCAGTACTTC.

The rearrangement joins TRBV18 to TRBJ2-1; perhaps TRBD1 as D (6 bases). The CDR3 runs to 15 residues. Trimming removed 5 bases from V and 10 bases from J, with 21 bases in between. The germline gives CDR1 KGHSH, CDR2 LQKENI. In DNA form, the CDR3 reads TGTGCCAGCTCAGCCGGGACACGGGACGGGCGCGAGCAGTTCTTC. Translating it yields CASSAGTRDGREQFF.

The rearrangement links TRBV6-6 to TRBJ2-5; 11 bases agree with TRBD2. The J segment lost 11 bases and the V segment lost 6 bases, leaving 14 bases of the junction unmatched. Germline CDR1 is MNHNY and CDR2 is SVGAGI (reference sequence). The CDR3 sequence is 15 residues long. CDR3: CASRDGLAGLREQYF. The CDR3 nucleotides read TGTGCCAGCAGAGACGGACTAGCGGGTCTTCGTGAGCAGTACTTC.

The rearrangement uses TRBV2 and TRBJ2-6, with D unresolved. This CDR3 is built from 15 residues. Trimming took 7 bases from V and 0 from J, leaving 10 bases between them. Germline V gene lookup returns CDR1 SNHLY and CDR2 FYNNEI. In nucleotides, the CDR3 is TGTGCCAGCACCAAGGAGTTCTCTGGGGCCAACGTCCTGACTTTC. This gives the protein CASTKEFSGANVLTF.